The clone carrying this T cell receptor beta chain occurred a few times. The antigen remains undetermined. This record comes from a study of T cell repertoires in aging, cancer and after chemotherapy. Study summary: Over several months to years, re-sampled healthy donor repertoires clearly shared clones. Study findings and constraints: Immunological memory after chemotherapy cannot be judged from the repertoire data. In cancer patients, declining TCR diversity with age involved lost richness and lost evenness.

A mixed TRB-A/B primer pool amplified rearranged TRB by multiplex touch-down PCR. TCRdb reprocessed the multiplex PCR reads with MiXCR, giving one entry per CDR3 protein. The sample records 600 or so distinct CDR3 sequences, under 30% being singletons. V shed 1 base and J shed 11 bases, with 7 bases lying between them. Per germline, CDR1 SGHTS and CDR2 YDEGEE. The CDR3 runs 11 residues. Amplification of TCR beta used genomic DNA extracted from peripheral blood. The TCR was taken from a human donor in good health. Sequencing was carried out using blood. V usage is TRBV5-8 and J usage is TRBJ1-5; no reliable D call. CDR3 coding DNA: TGTGCCAGCAGCTTGAAGGGCACCCAGCATTTT. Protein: CASSLKGTQHF.